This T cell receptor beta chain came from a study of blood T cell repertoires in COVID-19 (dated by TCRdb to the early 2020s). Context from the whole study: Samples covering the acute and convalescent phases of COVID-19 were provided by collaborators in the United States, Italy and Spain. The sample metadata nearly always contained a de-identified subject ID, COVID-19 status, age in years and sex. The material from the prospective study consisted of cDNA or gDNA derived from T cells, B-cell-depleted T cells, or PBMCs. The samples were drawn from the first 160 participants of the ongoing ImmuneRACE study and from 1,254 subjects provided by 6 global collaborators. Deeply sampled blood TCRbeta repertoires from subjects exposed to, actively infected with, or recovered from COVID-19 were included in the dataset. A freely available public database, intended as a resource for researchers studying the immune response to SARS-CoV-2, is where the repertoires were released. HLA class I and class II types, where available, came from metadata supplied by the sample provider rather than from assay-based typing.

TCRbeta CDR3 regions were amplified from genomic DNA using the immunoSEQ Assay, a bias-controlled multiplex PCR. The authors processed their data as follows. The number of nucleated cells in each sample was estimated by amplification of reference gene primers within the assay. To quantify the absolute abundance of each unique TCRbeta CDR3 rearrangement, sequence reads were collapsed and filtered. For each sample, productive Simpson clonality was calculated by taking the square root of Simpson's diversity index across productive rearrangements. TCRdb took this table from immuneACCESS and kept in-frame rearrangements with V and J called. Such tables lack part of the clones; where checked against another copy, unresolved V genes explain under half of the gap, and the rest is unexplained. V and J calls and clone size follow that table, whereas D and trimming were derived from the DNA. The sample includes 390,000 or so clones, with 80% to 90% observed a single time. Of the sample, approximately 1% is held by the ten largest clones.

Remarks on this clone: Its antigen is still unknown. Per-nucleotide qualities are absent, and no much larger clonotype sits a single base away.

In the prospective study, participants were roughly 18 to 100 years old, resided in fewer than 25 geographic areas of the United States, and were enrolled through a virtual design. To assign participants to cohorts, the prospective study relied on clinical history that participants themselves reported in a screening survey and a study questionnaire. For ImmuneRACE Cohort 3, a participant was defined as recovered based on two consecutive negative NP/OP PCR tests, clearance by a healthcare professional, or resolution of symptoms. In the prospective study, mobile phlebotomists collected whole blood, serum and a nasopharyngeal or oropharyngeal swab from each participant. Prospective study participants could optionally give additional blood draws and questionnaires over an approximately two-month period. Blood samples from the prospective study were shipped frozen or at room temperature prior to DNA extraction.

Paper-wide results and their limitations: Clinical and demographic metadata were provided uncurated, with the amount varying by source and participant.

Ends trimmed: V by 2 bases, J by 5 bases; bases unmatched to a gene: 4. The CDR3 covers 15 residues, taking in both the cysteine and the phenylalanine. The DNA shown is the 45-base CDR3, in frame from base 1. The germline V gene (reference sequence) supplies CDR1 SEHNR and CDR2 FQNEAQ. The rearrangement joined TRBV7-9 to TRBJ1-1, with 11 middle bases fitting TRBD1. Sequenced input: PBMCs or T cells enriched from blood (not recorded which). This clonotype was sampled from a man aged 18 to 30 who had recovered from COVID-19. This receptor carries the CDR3 CASSLSGTGGTEAFF. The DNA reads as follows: TGTGCCAGCAGCTTATCAGGGACAGGGGGTACTGAAGCTTTCTTT.